Following are 29 T cell receptor beta chains from one sample sequenced in a study of T cells in Graves' hyperthyroidism and ophthalmopathy. It was RNA transcripts that yielded the amplified TCR beta CDR3 regions. A first-round RT-PCR of the TCR CDR3 used the HTBI primer set. TCRdb independently ran MiXCR on the multiplex PCR reads; one entry per CDR3 protein. The sample has about 96,000 distinct CDR3 sequences, about 51% seen once. The source material was blood. The receptors derive from a woman aged 40 to 55 with Graves' hyperthyroidism.

This clonotype was detected once. A junction end diverges from the germline sequence, so it may reflect a read error. This chain links TRBV7-2 with TRBJ1-2, with 9 bases identical to TRBD1. CDR3 size: 15 residues. CDR1 is SGHTA and CDR2 is FQGNSA in the germline V gene. The CDR3, as DNA: TGTGCCAGCAGCTCCGGGACAGGGTTCACTGGAGGCTGCACCTTC. This encodes CASSSGTGFTGGCTF.

This clonotype was seen ten or more times. V gene TRBV5-1 combines with J gene TRBJ2-3; no reliable D call. The V and J ends lost 8 bases and 5 bases respectively, with 6 bases between them. Germline V gives CDR1 SGHRS, CDR2 YFSETQ. This CDR3 is built from 10 residues. This CDR3 reads CASHGDTQYF. The CDR3 DNA reads TGCGCCAGTCATGGAGATACGCAGTATTTT. The variable domain in full, with the rest retrieved from reference TRBV5-1 and TRBJ2-3, is KAGVTQTPRYLIKTRGQQVTLSCSPISGHRSVSWYQQTPGQGLQFLFEYFSETQRNKGNFPGRFSGRQFSNSRSEMNVSTLELGDSALYLCASHGDTQYFGPGTRLTVL.

This clonotype has just a few counts. This chain joins TRBV29-1 and TRBJ2-6; tentatively, D is TRBD1 (5 bases). The germline V and J ends were trimmed by 3 bases and 7 bases, with 13 bases remaining between them. This CDR3 contains 14 residues. CDR1 is SQVTM, CDR2 ANQGSEA, per germline. In nucleotides, the CDR3 is TGCAGCGTTGATGAAGGGGCAGGAGCCAACGTCCTGACTTTC. Its translation is CSVDEGAGANVLTF.

The chain recombines TRBV20-1 with TRBJ2-2; 7 bases map to TRBD2. V dropped 0 bases and J dropped 6; count of bases not matched to a gene: 7. Germline CDR1 DFQATT, CDR2 SNEGSKA (reference sequence). The CDR3 has 15 residues. The CDR3 here is CSARDSYREAGELFF. The CDR3 DNA follows: TGCAGTGCTAGAGATTCGTATCGGGAGGCCGGGGAGCTGTTTTTT.

A word on this clonotype: A much larger clone lies a single base off, so this may be a read error. This chain uses TRBV29-1 with TRBJ2-7; no definite D call. Germline CDR1 SQVTM, CDR2 ANQGSEA. CDR3 length equals 17 residues. Trimming removed 5 bases at V and 1 base at J, with 24 bases between. CDR3 sequence reads: CSVPVLLQVPISYEQYF. In DNA, the CDR3 is TGCAGCGTTCCAGTTTTACTCCAGGTTCCGATTTCCTACGAGCAGTACTTC.

The chain combines TRBV7-2 with TRBJ2-5; perhaps TRBD1 as D (5 bases). The CDR3 consists of 15 residues. The V gene lost 0 bases and the J gene lost 2 bases, with 10 bases spanning the gap. Germline CDR1 reads SGHTA; CDR2 reads FQGNSA. CDR3 sequence reads: CASSLATVVQETQYF. In nucleotides, the CDR3 is TGTGCCAGCAGCTTAGCGACAGTAGTTCAAGAGACCCAGTACTTC.

This clonotype appeared many times. CDR3 coding DNA: TGTGCCAGCGACGACAGGTCCGATTTGAGAACTGAAGCTTTCTTT. Translating it yields CASDDRSDLRTEAFF. The gene calls are TRBV6-5 and TRBJ1-1; tentatively, D is TRBD1 (6 bases). The CDR3 is 15 residues long. The V gene lost 8 bases and the J gene lost 5 bases, with 21 bases spanning the gap. Germline V gives CDR1 MNHEY, CDR2 SVGAGI.

This clonotype was counted between two and nine times. V gene TRBV15 combines with J gene TRBJ1-6; D unclear. The CDR3 is made up of 12 amino acids. With 1 base removed from V and 7 bases from J, the gap between germline ends came to 2 bases. In germline, CDR1 is LNHNV, CDR2 YYDKDF (reference sequence). CDR3 protein: CATSRVNSPLHF. For the CDR3, the DNA is TGTGCCACCAGCAGAGTCAATTCACCCCTCCACTTT. Combining the CDR3 with reference TRBV15 and TRBJ1-6 gives the whole variable domain DAMVIQNPRYQVTQFGKPVTLSCSQTLNHNVMYWYQQKSSQAPKLLFHYYDKDFNNEADTPDNFQSRRPNTSFCFLDIRSPGLGDTAMYLCATSRVNSPLHFGNGTRLTVT.

This clonotype came up many times. V gene TRBV29-1 combines with J gene TRBJ1-5; no clear D gene. With 4 bases removed from V and 4 bases from J, the gap between germline ends came to 8 bases. This CDR3 contains 12 residues. The germline V gene has CDR1 SQVTM and CDR2 ANQGSEA. CDR3 loop: CSVGSGNQPQHF. In DNA, the CDR3 is TGCAGCGTTGGGTCAGGAAATCAGCCCCAGCATTTT. Looking up the rest from reference TRBV29-1 and TRBJ1-5 gives the full variable domain: SAVISQKPSRDICQRGTSLTIQCQVDSQVTMMFWYRQQPGQSLTLIATANQGSEATYESGFVIDKFPISRPNLTFSTLTVSNMSPEDSSIYLCSVGSGNQPQHFGDGTRLSIL.

The chain is built from TRBV20-1 and TRBJ2-5; D may be TRBD1 or TRBD2 (5 bases each). Trimming took off 2 bases at V and 5 bases at J, with 9 bases between the two ends. Germline lookup yields CDR1 DFQATT and CDR2 SNEGSKA (reference sequence). CDR3 length: 12 amino acids. The CDR3 DNA reads TGCAGTGCTAGACCTGGGGACGAGACCCAGTACTTC. It is translated as CSARPGDETQYF.

In regard to this clonotype: With a much larger clone just one base away, this may be a read error. This chain uses TRBV9 with TRBJ2-3; possibly TRBD2 for D (6 bases). This CDR3 has 14 amino acids. Trimming removed 7 bases from V and 4 bases from J, with 16 bases in between. Per the germline V gene, CDR1 is SGDLS and CDR2 is YYNGEE. CDR3 DNA: TGTGCCAGCCCTAGGCGGGGCGACGCAGATACGCAGTATTTT. Its translation is CASPRRGDADTQYF.

The DNA for the CDR3 is TGCAGTGCTAGAGATCCTCGGACAGGGAAGGGTCAGCCCCAGCATTTT. It is translated as CSARDPRTGKGQPQHF. The chain combines TRBV20-1 with TRBJ1-5; TRBD1 agrees at 8 bases. CDR3 length equals 16 residues. Germline lookup yields CDR1 DFQATT and CDR2 SNEGSKA (reference sequence). The V and J ends lost 0 bases and 6 bases, in that order; junction bases with no gene match: 10.

This clonotype was picked up a small number of times. CDR3 amino acids: CSASSGRDTQYF. The CDR3 DNA follows: TGCAGTGCTAGCAGCGGGAGAGATACGCAGTATTTT. V usage is TRBV20-1 and J usage is TRBJ2-3; 8 nucleotides agree with TRBD2. The V gene end was trimmed by 3 bases and the J gene end by 5 bases; junction bases not matched to a gene: 1. The CDR3 spans 12 residues. Germline CDR1 and CDR2: DFQATT and SNEGSKA (reference sequence).

This clonotype was seen more than once but under ten times. The chain is built from TRBV7-3 and TRBJ1-3; 11 positions agree with TRBD1. The CDR3 totals 17 residues. Germline loops: CDR1 SGHTA, CDR2 FQGTGA. The trim removed 4 bases at V and 6 bases at J, leaving 11 bases unmatched. CDR3 in amino acids: CASSYGQGATGLNTIYF. The CDR3 DNA reads TGTGCCAGCAGCTATGGACAGGGGGCGACTGGCTTAAACACCATATATTTT. Combining the CDR3 with reference TRBV7-3 and TRBJ1-3 gives the whole variable domain GAGVSQTPSNKVTEKGKYVELRCDPISGHTALYWYRQSLGQGPEFLIYFQGTGAADDSGLPNDRFFAVRPEGSVSTLKIQRTERGDSAVYLCASSYGQGATGLNTIYFGEGSWLTVV.

V and J are TRBV5-1 and TRBJ2-7; 9 bases are a match to TRBD1. Germline V gene data show CDR1 as SGHRS and CDR2 as YFSETQ. With 4 bases clipped from V and 6 bases from J, the junction kept 5 bases outside the gene matches. CDR3 length: 13 amino acids. As DNA, the CDR3 is TGCGCCAGCAGCAAGGGACAGGGCCCCGAGCAGTACTTC. Its protein product is CASSKGQGPEQYF.

J is TRBJ2-2 and V is TRBV6-1; either TRBD1 or TRBD2 may supply D (5 bases each). Trimming removed 6 bases at V and 3 bases at J, with 14 bases between. The CDR3 is 15 amino acids. CDR1 and CDR2 (germline): MNHNS, SASEGT. CDR3 nucleotide sequence: TGTGCCAGCAGCCCGGGACGCGGGTACACCGGGGAGCTGTTTTTT. Translated: CASSPGRGYTGELFF.

The chain carries TRBV7-9 and TRBJ1-1; 8 bases align to TRBD1. The CDR3 length is 14 residues. The ends lost 1 base at V and 4 bases at J; junction bases unmatched: 2. CDR1 and CDR2 (germline): SEHNR, FQNEAQ (reference sequence). CDR3 DNA sequence: TGTGCCAGCAGCTTAGGGGACAGGATCACTGAAGCTTTCTTT. Protein product: CASSLGDRITEAFF.

This clonotype rates as medium-sized. This rearrangement joins TRBV15 to TRBJ2-5, with TRBD2 matching over 10 bases. Trimming took 5 bases from V and 0 from J; bases not matched to a gene: 3. Germline V gene sequence: CDR1 LNHNV, CDR2 YYDKDF (reference sequence). CDR3 length: 15 amino acids. The CDR3 loop reads CATSGGTSDQETQYF. CDR3 DNA: TGTGCCACCAGCGGAGGGACTAGCGACCAAGAGACCCAGTACTTC.

V and J are TRBV10-3 and TRBJ2-7; TRBD1 agrees at 10 bases. Germline loops: CDR1 ENHRY, CDR2 SYGVKD. The V gene end was trimmed by 11 bases and the J gene end by 2 bases; junction bases not matched to a gene: 9. The CDR3 loop spans 14 amino acids. The CDR3 nucleotides are TGTGCCTCCGCCCGGGACAGGGGAACCTACGAGCAGTACTTC. Protein product: CASARDRGTYEQYF.

The V gene is TRBV29-1, the J gene TRBJ1-4; D is unresolved. V lost 5 bases and J 2 bases, leaving 15 bases between the germline ends. Germline loops: CDR1 SQVTM, CDR2 ANQGSEA. This CDR3 region has 15 residues. The CDR3 region has the DNA TGCAGCGTTCAAATGGGAGCGGGCACTAATGAAAAACTGTTTTTT. This codes for CSVQMGAGTNEKLFF.

This clonotype was recorded only once. One end of the junction fails to match germline, which may point to a read error. This chain joins TRBV2 and TRBJ1-5; D is possibly TRBD1 (5 bases). CDR3 length: 15 residues. Looked up from germline, CDR1 is SNHLY and CDR2 is FYNNEI. In nucleotides, the CDR3 is TGTGCCTGCAGTGATATAGGGGCGGGAGATCAGCCCCAGCATTTT. It specifies CACSDIGAGDQPQHF.

This sequence joins TRBV29-1 and TRBJ2-6; TRBD1 matches 7 bases. Germline CDR1 and CDR2: SQVTM and ANQGSEA. Unmatched junction bases numbered 11, after V lost 8 bases and J lost 4 bases. This CDR3 comprises 15 residues. The CDR3 nucleotides read TGCAGCTTTACAGGGGCGGCCGGGGGGGCCAACGTCCTGACTTTC. Its translation is CSFTGAAGGANVLTF.

The table lists this clonotype with many counts. CDR3: CASSDTGGGTEAFF. CDR3 sequence (DNA): TGTGCCAGCAGCGATACAGGGGGGGGCACTGAAGCTTTCTTT. The chain links TRBV6-5 to TRBJ1-1; 8 bases align to TRBD1. The germline V gene has CDR1 MNHEY and CDR2 SVGAGI. J gave up 4 bases and V 6 bases, and 7 bases lay outside the gene matches. This CDR3 comprises 14 residues.

The chain combines TRBV29-1 with TRBJ1-1; 11 bases line up with TRBD1. The ends lost 3 bases at V and 4 bases at J; junction bases unmatched: 4. The CDR3 contains 14 residues. Germline CDR1 SQVTM, CDR2 ANQGSEA. CDR3 nucleotides: TGCAGCGTTGACCGGGACAGGGGGGGCACTGAAGCTTTCTTT. Translation: CSVDRDRGGTEAFF.

A note on this clonotype: This may be a read error, as it is one base from a much larger clone. The rearrangement joins TRBV20-1 to TRBJ2-5, with D tentatively TRBD1 or TRBD2 (7 bases each). Trimming took off 1 base at V and 4 bases at J, with 25 bases between the two ends. The germline CDR1 and CDR2 sequences are DFQATT and SNEGSKA (reference sequence). This CDR3 has 18 residues. The CDR3 nucleotides are TGCAGTGCTAGAGTTATAGGGGGGGACAGCCCGTTCCGAGAGACCCAGTACTTC. Encoded protein: CSARVIGGDSPFRETQYF.

This rearrangement joins TRBV20-1 to TRBJ2-5, with TRBD2 identical over 11 bases. The CDR3 runs to 15 residues. V lost 0 bases to trimming and J lost 4 bases; unmatched junction nucleotides: 4. CDR1 is DFQATT and CDR2 is SNEGSKA in the germline V gene (reference sequence). CDR3 DNA sequence: TGCAGTGCTAGAGAGGGTAGCGGGAGGGGAGAGACCCAGTACTTC. Protein sequence: CSAREGSGRGETQYF.

The gene calls are TRBV7-3 and TRBJ1-5, with unresolved D. Trimming cost V 5 bases and J 4 bases, with 12 bases left between them. The germline V gene encodes CDR1 SGHTA and CDR2 FQGTGA. This CDR3 is built from 14 residues. In DNA form, the CDR3 reads TGTGCCAGCAGCCCAGAGGCAGGTAATCAGCCCCAGCATTTT. This codes for CASSPEAGNQPQHF.

This chain joins TRBV9 and TRBJ2-2; 8 positions match TRBD2. Germline V gene sequence: CDR1 SGDLS, CDR2 YYNGEE. The V segment lost 3 bases and the J segment 6 bases; nucleotides outside the gene matches: 10. This CDR3 spans 16 amino acids. CDR3 protein: CASSAGTSLIPGELFF. In DNA, the CDR3 is TGTGCCAGCAGCGCCGGGACTAGTTTAATCCCCGGGGAGCTGTTTTTT.

The genes are TRBV2 and TRBJ2-7; TRBD2 aligns across 11 bases. This CDR3 comprises 14 residues. The V segment lost 10 bases and the J segment 0 bases; nucleotides outside the gene matches: 5. CDR1 and CDR2 (germline): SNHLY, FYNNEI. CDR3 sequence (DNA): TGTGCCATCATAGGGACTAGCGGCTCCTACGAGCAGTACTTC. This encodes CAIIGTSGSYEQYF.